Shown below are 5 T cell receptor beta chains from a single sample sequenced in a study of T cell repertoires in cytomegalovirus infection. TCRdb reprocessed the reads with MiXCR, giving one entry per CDR3 protein. This table holds roughly 320,000 distinct CDR3 sequences, over 7.5% found once. The sequenced sample was PBMCs. Receptors were obtained from a human donor in good health (CMV status not recorded). Some clones in this sample may be carry-over from other donors' samples.

At least ten counts were recorded for this clonotype. The CDR3 is CASRTLSGARNTEAFF. CDR3 sequence (DNA): TGTGCCAGCAGAACCCTCTCGGGAGCCAGGAACACTGAAGCTTTCTTT. The gene calls are TRBV5-4 and TRBJ1-1; D gene ambiguous. Deletions cut 5 bases from V and 1 base from J, with 18 bases between. CDR3 length: 16 residues. CDR1 is SGHNT, CDR2 YYREEE, per germline (reference sequence). Full variable domain (outside the CDR3, taken from reference TRBV5-4 and TRBJ1-1): ETGVTQSPTHLIKTRGQQVTLRCSSQSGHNTVSWYQQALGQGPQFIFQYYREEENGRGNFPPRFSGLQFPNYSSELNVNALELDDSALYLCASRTLSGARNTEAFFGQGTRLTVV.

This clonotype occurred a few times. The rearrangement links TRBV20-1 to TRBJ1-4, with 7 bases that match TRBD1. Losses at the gene ends were 5 bases for V and 6 bases for J; bases not matched to a gene: 6. Germline V gene lookup returns CDR1 DFQATT and CDR2 SNEGSKA (reference sequence). The CDR3 runs 13 residues. DNA of the CDR3: TGCAGTGCTCGCGGGACAGCTTATGAAAAACTGTTTTTT. It yields the protein CSARGTAYEKLFF.

The chain couples TRBV20-1 to TRBJ2-5; TRBD2 matches 12 bases. V shed 5 bases and J 5 bases; nucleotides not matched to a gene: 9. Per germline, CDR1 DFQATT and CDR2 SNEGSKA (reference sequence). The CDR3 spans 15 residues. The CDR3 loop reads CSALRTSGERETQYF. CDR3 nucleotides: TGCAGTGCTCTAAGGACTAGCGGGGAGCGTGAGACCCAGTACTTC.

This clonotype has at least ten counts. The chain joins TRBV7-2 to TRBJ2-2; no clear D gene. Germline CDR1 and CDR2: SGHTA and FQGNSA. Trimming removed 0 bases at V and 6 bases at J, with 5 bases between. CDR3 length: 13 amino acids. As DNA, the CDR3 is TGTGCCAGCAGCTTAGCTTCGGCCGGGGAGCTGTTTTTT. The encoded protein is CASSLASAGELFF.

As concerns this clonotype: This CDR3 fails to terminate in the conserved phenylalanine or tryptophan, so it likely reflects a read error. V is TRBV29-1 and J is TRBJ2-5; TRBD2 is a possible D gene (5 bases). The CDR3 has 13 amino acids. The germline gives CDR1 SQVTM, CDR2 ANQGSEA. The V end was cut by 8 bases, the J end by 7 bases, with 20 bases between. The CDR3 sequence: CSTVGRGVVTQYL. The CDR3 DNA sequence: TGCAGCACAGTAGGTCGGGGTGTTGTGACCCAGTACCTC.